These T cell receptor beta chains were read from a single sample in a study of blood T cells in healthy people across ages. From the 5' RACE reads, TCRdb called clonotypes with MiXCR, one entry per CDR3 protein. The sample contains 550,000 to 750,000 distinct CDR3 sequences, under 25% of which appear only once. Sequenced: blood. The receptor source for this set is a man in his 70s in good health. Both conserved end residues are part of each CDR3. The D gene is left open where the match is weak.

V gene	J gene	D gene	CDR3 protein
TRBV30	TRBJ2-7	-	CAWSTSYEQYF
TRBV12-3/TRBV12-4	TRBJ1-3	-	CASSQGAQNTIYF
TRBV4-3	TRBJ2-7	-	CASSQDRIGQGIFSYEQYF
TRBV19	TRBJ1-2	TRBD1	CASSVTTGYDGYTF
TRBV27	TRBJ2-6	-	CASSSPRVYGANVLTF
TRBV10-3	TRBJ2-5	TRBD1	CAISYGQGPPGETQYF
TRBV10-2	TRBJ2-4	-	CASTTGMIGNIQYF
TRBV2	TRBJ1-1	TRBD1	CASLRGRGNTEAFF
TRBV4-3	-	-	CASSQEGRRDEQFF
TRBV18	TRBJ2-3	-	CASSPFDDTDTQYF
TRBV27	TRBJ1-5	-	CATRSGEGNQPQHF
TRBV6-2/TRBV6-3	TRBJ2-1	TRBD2	CASSYSPLAGGSSYNEQFF
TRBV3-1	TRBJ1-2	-	CASSRGNGYTF
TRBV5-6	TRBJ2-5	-	CASSKSAQETQYF
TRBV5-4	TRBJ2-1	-	CASSSLLEAYNEQFF
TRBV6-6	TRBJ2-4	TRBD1	CASRQGQGASAKNIQYF
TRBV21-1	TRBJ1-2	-	CASSAPGPNYGYTF
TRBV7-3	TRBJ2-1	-	CASSSIQGSEQFF
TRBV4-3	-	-	CASSPSNWDNEQFF
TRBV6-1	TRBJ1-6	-	CASSGVGGSRSSYNSPLHF
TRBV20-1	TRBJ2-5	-	CSAKRPAETQYF
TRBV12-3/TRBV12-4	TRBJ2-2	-	CASSPQGGSGYTGELFF
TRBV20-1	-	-	CSARGKSIYEQYF
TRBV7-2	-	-	CASSHQANEQFF
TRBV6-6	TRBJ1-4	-	CASRKDGSNEKLFF
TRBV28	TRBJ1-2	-	CASSSPGYGYTF
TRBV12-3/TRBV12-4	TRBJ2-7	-	CASSSQTKQGPEQYF
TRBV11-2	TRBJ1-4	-	CASSTGTSSPLWEKLFF
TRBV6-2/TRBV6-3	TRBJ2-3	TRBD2	CASRTSLAGRFTDTQYF
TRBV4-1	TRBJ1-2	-	CASSREVNYGYTF
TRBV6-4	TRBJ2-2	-	CASSVDRRTGELFF
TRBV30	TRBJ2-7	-	CAWSVQVTTYEQYF
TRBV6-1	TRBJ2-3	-	CASSADGEDTQYF
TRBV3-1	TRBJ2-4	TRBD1	CASSRRRQGAAKNIQYF
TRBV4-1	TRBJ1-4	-	CASSQDLGALFF
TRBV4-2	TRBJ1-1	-	CASSQDRIEAFF
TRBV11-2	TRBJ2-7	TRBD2	CASSPRPGTSGGTEFYEQYF
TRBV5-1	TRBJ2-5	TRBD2	CASSLVTSGRETQYF
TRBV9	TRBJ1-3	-	CASSVLDWTPISGNTIYF
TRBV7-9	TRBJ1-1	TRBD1	CASSHVPGQGDGNTEAFF